This T cell receptor (beta chain) derives from a study of blood T cell repertoires in COVID-19 (dated by TCRdb to the early 2020s). Describing the broader study: Samples covering the acute and convalescent phases of COVID-19 were provided by collaborators in the United States, Italy and Spain. The material from the prospective study consisted of cDNA or gDNA derived from T cells, B-cell-depleted T cells, or PBMCs. The dataset comprised deeply sampled blood TCRbeta repertoires from subjects exposed to, actively infected with, or recovered from COVID-19. The repertoires were released in a freely available public database intended as a resource for research on the immune response to SARS-CoV-2. Samples came from the ongoing ImmuneRACE study (first 160 participants) plus 1,254 subjects from 6 global collaborators. The sample metadata nearly always contained a de-identified subject ID, COVID-19 status, age in years and sex. HLA class I and class II types, where available, came from metadata supplied by the sample provider rather than from assay-based typing. Here is what the overall study found, with its caveats: Clinical and demographic metadata were provided uncurated, with the amount varying by source and participant.

At one collaborating source in Seattle, patients were enrolled during active infection and were followed longitudinally through the course of disease. Each collaborating institution followed its own protocols to collect whole blood in K2EDTA tubes. Collaborator samples were shipped for TCRbeta analysis as frozen whole blood, isolated PBMCs, or DNA extracted from either sample type. Notes on this clone: Its binding antigen is unknown. Per-base qualities were not stored, and no clone one base away is much larger.

The germline V gene (reference sequence) specifies SGHKS as CDR1 and YYEKEE as CDR2. There are 15 amino acids in the CDR3, from cysteine to phenylalanine inclusive. The CDR3 DNA has 45 bases and is translated from base 1. V has 4 bases trimmed and J has 2 bases trimmed; junction bases matching no gene number 8. TCRbeta CDR3 regions were amplified from genomic DNA by means of the immunoSEQ Assay, a bias-controlled multiplex PCR. The paper's processing steps were these. Within the assay, amplification of reference gene primers was used to estimate how many nucleated cells each sample contained. To quantify the absolute abundance of each unique TCRbeta CDR3 rearrangement, sequence reads were collapsed and filtered. For each sample, productive Simpson clonality was calculated as the square root of Simpson's diversity index over productive rearrangements. Held by TCRdb, this immuneACCESS table contains in-frame sequences only and omits some clones. Under half of the omission traces to an unresolved V gene where checked; the cause of the rest is unknown. The DNA gave D and trimming, while V, J and clone size come from that table. This sample comprises 350,000 to 400,000 clones, 80% to 90% of them detected only once. The top ten clonotypes cover approximately 3% of the sample.

The source material was peripheral blood. This clonotype was sampled from a woman in her thirties with COVID-19, enrolled during active disease. The receptor chain draws on TRBV5-5 and TRBJ2-7; 8 middle bases align to TRBD1. CDR3 loop: CASSEGQALTYEQYF. At the DNA level, the sequence is TGTGCCAGCAGCGAGGGACAGGCACTTACCTACGAGCAGTACTTC.